The 30 T cell receptor beta chains presented below share a single source sample, sequenced in a study of CD8+ T cells in alopecia areata (dated by TCRdb to between 2017 and 2018). The sample's time point label is to be understood as: roughly 24 weeks on oral tofacitinib. The treatment or condition tag for this specimen amounts to: oral pan-JAK inhibitor, 5-10 mg twice daily. Libraries were made using the immunoSEQ multiplex PCR assay. For TCR sequencing, RNA was extracted from every sample and reverse transcribed into cDNA to serve as template. Drawn from immuneACCESS, this table holds only the in-frame rearrangements with V and J called that TCRdb kept. Clones are partly lost; checked studies trace under half to an unresolved V gene and leave the rest unexplained. Across this sample there are some 45,000 clones, with 92% seen only once. The ten largest make up under 20% of the sample. Sequences were derived from CD8+ T cells sorted from blood, sampled at week 24, from a patient treated with tofacitinib. Source of these receptors: a human donor with alopecia areata.

This chain joins TRBV7-6 and TRBJ2-1; D perhaps matches TRBD1 (5 bases). The CDR3 contains 16 residues. The germline V gene encodes CDR1 SGHVS and CDR2 FNYEAQ. V lost 5 bases, J lost 4 bases, and 18 bases lay in between. This chain's CDR3 is CASSLFQGVAYNEQFF. DNA for the CDR3: TGTGCCAGCAGCCTTTTTCAGGGCGTCGCTTACAATGAGCAGTTCTTC. The full variable domain, in which reference TRBV7-6 and TRBJ2-1 provide the parts outside the CDR3, is GAGVSQSPRYKVTKRGQDVALRCDPISGHVSLYWYRQALGQGPEFLTYFNYEAQQDKSGLPNDRFSAERPEGSISTLTIQRTEQRDSAMYRCASSLFQGVAYNEQFFGPGTRLTVL.

Written as DNA, the CDR3 is TGTGCCAGCAGCTCCTGGCTCTCTGGGGCCAACGTCCTGACTTTC. Protein sequence: CASSSWLSGANVLTF. V and J are TRBV5-6 and TRBJ2-6; unclear D gene. Germline V gene lookup returns CDR1 SGHDT and CDR2 YYEEEE. CDR3 length: 15 residues. Between the trimmed V and J ends, which lost 3 bases and 0 bases, there was a span of 7 bases.

This chain uses TRBV4-3 with TRBJ1-5; 7 bases agree with TRBD1. This CDR3 contains 15 residues. Germline V gives CDR1 LGHNA, CDR2 YSLEER. Trimming cost V 4 bases and J 1 base; bases outside gene matches: 4. The CDR3 loop reads CASSRDRESNQPQHF. CDR3 bases: TGCGCCAGCAGCCGCGACAGGGAGAGCAATCAGCCCCAGCATTTT.

This clone was seen only once. This chain joins TRBV12-5 and TRBJ2-1; the D gene is possibly TRBD2 (5 bases). The CDR3 covers 15 residues. CDR1 and CDR2 (germline): LGHNT, FRNRAP. V lost 3 bases and J lost 4, with 13 bases in between. CDR3 sequence: CASGFIGVEYNEQFF. In nucleotides, the CDR3 is TGTGCTAGTGGTTTTATCGGGGTTGAATACAATGAGCAGTTCTTC.

Only one count was recorded for this clone. The chain carries TRBV28 and TRBJ2-7; D assignment may be TRBD1 or TRBD2 (5 bases each). The CDR3 loop spans 18 amino acids. The germline CDR1 and CDR2 sequences are MDHEN and SYDVKM. Deletions cut 0 bases from V and 4 bases from J, with 22 bases between. This CDR3 reads CASSLCCWIRGLGYEQYF. The DNA of the CDR3 is TGTGCCAGCAGTTTATGCTGCTGGATACGGGGCCTCGGGTACGAGCAGTACTTC.

This sequence joins TRBV29-1 and TRBJ2-3, with TRBD2 matching 11 bases. The CDR3 has 17 amino acids. From germline, CDR1 is SQVTM and CDR2 ANQGSEA. V lost 0 bases and J lost 2; bases outside the gene matches: 7. CDR3 residues: CSVEDLLAGGPTDTQYF. The CDR3, as DNA: TGCAGCGTTGAAGATCTGCTAGCGGGGGGCCCCACAGATACGCAGTATTTT.

The chain is built from TRBV4-1 and TRBJ2-7, with a tentative D call TRBD1 (6 bases). The CDR3 is 13 residues long. With 3 bases removed from V and 3 bases from J, the gap between germline ends came to 9 bases. Germline V gene lookup returns CDR1 MGHRA and CDR2 YSYEKL. CDR3 in DNA: TGCGCCAGCAGCCACACAGGGAACTACGAGCAGTACTTC. Amino acids: CASSHTGNYEQYF.

The genes are TRBV10-3 and TRBJ2-7; D not certain. This CDR3 spans 14 amino acids. Trimming removed 2 bases at V and 3 bases at J, with 11 bases between. Germline CDR1 and CDR2: ENHRY and SYGVKD. CDR3 residues: CAISERAGGYEQYF. As DNA, the CDR3 is TGTGCCATCAGTGAGCGCGCAGGTGGCTACGAGCAGTACTTC.

The chain is built from TRBV10-3 and TRBJ1-2, with TRBD1 matching over 8 bases. The V and J ends lost 0 bases and 4 bases, in that order; junction bases with no gene match: 1. This CDR3 contains 14 residues. Per germline, CDR1 ENHRY and CDR2 SYGVKD. CDR3 nucleotides: TGTGCCATCAGTGAGTCGGGACAGGCCTATGGCTACACCTTC. Protein product: CAISESGQAYGYTF.

The V gene is TRBV29-1, the J gene TRBJ2-7; 9 nucleotides align to TRBD1. V shed 2 bases and J 5 bases; nucleotides not matched to a gene: 7. This CDR3 has 14 residues. The germline V gene has CDR1 SQVTM and CDR2 ANQGSEA. CDR3: CSVERPDRGDEQYF. The CDR3 nucleotides read TGCAGCGTTGAACGTCCGGACAGGGGAGACGAGCAGTACTTC.

In its sample, this clone was seen once. This chain links TRBV7-2 with TRBJ2-5, with D perhaps matching TRBD2 (5 bases). Per the germline V gene, CDR1 is SGHTA and CDR2 is FQGNSA. The CDR3 runs 16 residues. V was trimmed by 1 base and J by 4 bases, leaving 16 bases between them. This CDR3 is CASSLGETAPGETQYF. The CDR3 DNA sequence: TGTGCCAGCAGCTTAGGGGAGACGGCCCCGGGAGAGACCCAGTACTTC.

The genes are TRBV4-3 and TRBJ1-6; D is unresolved. Trimming shortened V by 0 bases and J by 4 bases, and 4 bases separated the two germline ends. This CDR3 has 14 amino acids. Germline assignment: CDR1 LGHNA and CDR2 YSLEER. The DNA for the CDR3 is TGCGCCAGCAGCCAAGAGAGGTATAATTCACCCCTCCACTTT. As protein: CASSQERYNSPLHF.

The V call is TRBV5-5, the J call TRBJ2-5, with a tentative D call TRBD2 (5 bases). The tail of the sequence fits TRBJ2-7 better, so the J call may be wrong. CDR1 SGHKS and CDR2 YYEKEE come from the germline V gene (reference sequence). The CDR3 has 14 residues. CDR3 residues: CASSFLDGTYEQYF. The CDR3 DNA follows: TGTGCCAGCAGCTTCCTCGACGGGACCTACGAGCAGTACTTC.

The chain employs TRBV7-8 and TRBJ2-7; D perhaps matches TRBD1 (6 bases). The CDR3 is made up of 13 amino acids. CDR1 and CDR2 (germline): SGHVS, FQNEAQ. V was trimmed by 7 bases and J by 5 bases, leaving 15 bases between them. CDR3 nucleotides: TGTGCCAGCACCCAAGGACAGAAAGACGAGCAGTACTTC. This codes for CASTQGQKDEQYF. Full variable domain (rest looked up from reference TRBV7-8 and TRBJ2-7): GAGVSQSPRYKVAKRGQDVALRCDPISGHVSLFWYQQALGQGPEFLTYFQNEAQLDKSGLPSDRFFAERPEGSVSTLKIQRTQQEDSAVYLCASTQGQKDEQYFGPGTRLTVT.

The V and J genes are TRBV4-3 and TRBJ2-1, with D hard to call. V was shortened by 3 bases and J by 0 bases, with 12 bases between the two germline ends. The CDR3 extends over 16 amino acids. Germline CDR1 and CDR2: LGHNA and YSLEER. Here the CDR3 DNA reads TGCGCCAGCAGCCAGCCACACTCGGGCTCCTACAATGAGCAGTTCTTC. Its protein product is CASSQPHSGSYNEQFF.

The genes are TRBV7-8 and TRBJ2-2; 8 bases fit TRBD2. CDR1 is SGHVS, CDR2 FQNEAQ, per germline. The CDR3 is made up of 17 amino acids. The V gene end was trimmed by 5 bases and the J gene end by 4 bases; junction bases not matched to a gene: 12. The CDR3 DNA reads as TGTGCCAGCAGCGATAAGCCGGGGGGGCCACGCACCGGGGAGCTGTTTTTT. It codes for CASSDKPGGPRTGELFF. Using reference TRBV7-8 and TRBJ2-2 for the parts outside the CDR3, the full variable domain is GAGVSQSPRYKVAKRGQDVALRCDPISGHVSLFWYQQALGQGPEFLTYFQNEAQLDKSGLPSDRFFAERPEGSVSTLKIQRTQQEDSAVYLCASSDKPGGPRTGELFFGEGSRLTVL.

The CDR3 nucleotides are TGTGCCAGCAGTGACGGACAGGGGGAATACAATGAGCAGTTCTTC. Amino acids: CASSDGQGEYNEQFF. V and J are TRBV6-4 and TRBJ2-1; 10 nucleotides match TRBD1. The CDR3 is 15 amino acids. The J segment lost 4 bases and the V segment lost 2 bases, leaving 2 bases of the junction unmatched. In germline, CDR1 is MRHNA, CDR2 SNTAGT.

The chain joins TRBV27 to TRBJ2-7, with 9 bases lining up with TRBD1. Per the germline V gene, CDR1 is MNHEY and CDR2 is SMNVEV (reference sequence). The ends lost 4 bases at V and 5 bases at J; junction bases unmatched: 6. CDR3 length: 14 amino acids. CDR3 DNA: TGTGCCAGCAGTTGGACAGGGGATCAAAACGAGCAGTACTTC. Amino acids: CASSWTGDQNEQYF.

The genes are TRBV28 and TRBJ2-7; TRBD1 agrees at 7 bases. Per the germline V gene, CDR1 is MDHEN and CDR2 is SYDVKM. V shed 5 bases and J 6 bases; nucleotides not matched to a gene: 13. The CDR3 is 15 amino acids. CDR3 coding DNA: TGTGCCAGCAGTCATCTCGACAGGGCCCCTATCGAGCAGTACTTC. This gives the protein CASSHLDRAPIEQYF.

This chain joins TRBV9 and TRBJ2-5, with 7 nucleotides matching TRBD2. CDR1 is SGDLS, CDR2 YYNGEE, per germline. After removal of 0 bases from V and 0 bases from J, the junction contained 2 bases not matched to a gene. CDR3 length: 15 amino acids. CDR3 amino acids: CASSVGDYHQETQYF. The CDR3 DNA reads TGTGCCAGCAGCGTAGGGGACTATCACCAAGAGACCCAGTACTTC.

This chain's CDR3 is CASSFPSGANSYNEQFF. CDR3 DNA: TGTGCCAGCAGTTTCCCTAGCGGGGCAAACTCCTACAATGAGCAGTTCTTC. This chain joins TRBV27 and TRBJ2-1; TRBD2 aligns across 9 bases. The germline V gene has CDR1 MNHEY and CDR2 SMNVEV (reference sequence). The junction had 6 bases not matched to a gene; V was cut back by 3 bases and J by 0 bases. The CDR3 totals 17 residues.

CDR3 loop: CASSLTSRGRNTGELFF. In DNA, the CDR3 is TGTGCCAGCAGCTTAACGAGTCGAGGGCGGAACACCGGGGAGCTGTTTTTT. J is TRBJ2-2 and V is TRBV13; possibly TRBD2 for D (5 bases). The CDR3 has 17 residues. Germline V CDR1 and CDR2: PRHDT, FYEKMQ (reference sequence). Trimming pared 2 bases from V and 1 base from J, leaving 14 bases between.

The chain employs TRBV27 and TRBJ2-7; 8 bases align to TRBD1. The CDR3 consists of 15 residues. Germline values: CDR1 MNHEY, CDR2 SMNVEV (reference sequence). Trimming cost V 2 bases and J 2 bases; bases outside gene matches: 5. DNA of the CDR3: TGTGCCAGCAGTTTAAGAGGGACAGGAACCTACGAGCAGTACTTC. It yields the protein CASSLRGTGTYEQYF.

The V gene is TRBV4-3, the J gene TRBJ2-1, with D perhaps being TRBD1 or TRBD2 (6 bases each). The CDR3 totals 14 residues. Trimming took 0 bases from V and 9 from J, leaving 12 bases between them. Germline V gives CDR1 LGHNA, CDR2 YSLEER. The CDR3 is CASSQDGGPTEQFF. In nucleotides, the CDR3 is TGCGCCAGCAGCCAAGATGGGGGGCCAACTGAGCAGTTCTTC.

V is TRBV13 and J is TRBJ2-3, with D perhaps matching TRBD2 (5 bases). The CDR3 is 16 residues long. CDR1 PRHDT and CDR2 FYEKMQ come from the germline V gene (reference sequence). V dropped 3 bases and J dropped 1 base, with 14 bases sitting between them. CDR3 amino acids: CASSLLTGIGTDTQYF. DNA of the CDR3: TGTGCCAGCAGCTTGCTGACCGGGATCGGCACAGATACGCAGTATTTT.

This chain links TRBV29-1 with TRBJ2-1; D is undetermined. Trimming left V 7 bases short and J 7 bases short, with 11 bases between. The V gene's germline CDR1 is SQVTM and CDR2 ANQGSEA. The CDR3 runs to 11 residues. DNA for the CDR3: TGCAGCGGCGACATAACGAATGAGCAGTTCTTC. Translating it yields CSGDITNEQFF.

The V and J genes are TRBV28 and TRBJ2-3; possible D gene TRBD2, 5 bases. Germline V gives CDR1 MDHEN, CDR2 SYDVKM. V gave up 1 base and J gave up 6 bases, with 17 bases separating them. This CDR3 spans 16 amino acids. CDR3 residues: CASSLFCLASCDTQYF. CDR3 bases: TGTGCCAGCAGTTTATTTTGTCTGGCTAGCTGTGATACGCAGTATTTT. The variable domain in full, with the rest retrieved from reference TRBV28 and TRBJ2-3, is DVKVTQSSRYLVKRTGEKVFLECVQDMDHENMFWYRQDPGLGLRLIYFSYDVKMKEKGDIPEGYSVSREKKERFSLILESASTNQTSMYLCASSLFCLASCDTQYFGPGTRLTVL.

The genes are TRBV4-1 and TRBJ2-2, with unresolved D. The CDR3 is 13 residues long. V gave up 6 bases and J gave up 5 bases, with 10 bases separating them. Looked up from germline, CDR1 is MGHRA and CDR2 is YSYEKL. In nucleotides, the CDR3 is TGCGCCAGCAGACGTATAATGACCGGGGAGCTGTTTTTT. This codes for CASRRIMTGELFF.

This clone was picked up one time. The chain employs TRBV4-1 and TRBJ2-5, with TRBD1 as a possible D gene (5 bases). The DNA end is more similar to TRBJ2-7, so the J call may be wrong. The germline CDR1 and CDR2 sequences are MGHRA and YSYEKL. The CDR3 totals 14 residues. CDR3 region: CASSQQQDTYEQYF. The CDR3 coding sequence is TGCGCCAGCAGCCAACAACAGGATACCTACGAGCAGTACTTC.

The chain couples TRBV7-9 to TRBJ2-3; 8 bases are a match to TRBD2. Germline V gives CDR1 SEHNR, CDR2 FQNEAQ (reference sequence). V dropped 6 bases and J dropped 4; count of bases not matched to a gene: 12. CDR3 length: 16 amino acids. The CDR3 coding sequence is TGTGCCAGCAGACGTTCCAACCGGGGGGGGGCAGATACGCAGTATTTT. It specifies CASRRSNRGGADTQYF.